This T cell receptor (beta chain) was observed in a study of regulatory dendritic cells for organ transplantation. Study-wide results and limits: Resting memory CD8+ T cells held the most alloreactive clonotypes.

Allogeneic regulatory or mature dendritic cells were co-cultured for 5 days with CFSE-labeled sorted T cells at 1:10. From germline, CDR1 is MNHNY and CDR2 SVGAGI (reference sequence). This CDR3 has 13 residues. J was trimmed by 3 bases and V by 7 bases; bases with no gene match: 4. Sequencing used immunoSEQ multiplex PCR; TCRdb keeps in-frame clones, though not all of them. The repertoire holds some 10,000 clones, with roughly 65% as singletons. On this clone itself: Its antigen is not known.

Sample: naive CD4+ T cells from blood cultured with dendritic cells. Subset reported: CD45RA+ naive T cells. This TCR was recovered from a human donor in good health. V gene TRBV6-6 combines with J gene TRBJ1-2; 8 bases are shared with TRBD1. The CDR3 sequence is CASIGGQDYGYTF. In DNA form, the CDR3 reads TGTGCCAGCATAGGGGGACAGGACTATGGCTACACCTTC.